Presented here are 2 T cell receptor beta chains from one specimen sequenced in a study of somatic mutations in cytotoxic T cells in rheumatoid arthritis. TCRdb's table, derived via immunoSEQ multiplex PCR, lists solely in-frame clones and lacks some. The table includes about 26,000 clones, 82% detected once. The sample consisted of CD8+ T cells sorted from blood. All receptors come from a man in his forties or fifties in good health.

CDR3 amino acids: CASSDPVDNSSTDTQYF. The CDR3 nucleotides are TGTGCCAGCAGTGACCCGGTCGACAACTCTAGCACAGATACGCAGTATTTT. The chain uses TRBV6-4 and TRBJ2-3; the D is unclear. The germline V and J ends were trimmed by 2 bases and 0 bases, with 15 bases remaining between them. Germline V gene data show CDR1 as MRHNA and CDR2 as SNTAGT. This CDR3 spans 17 amino acids.

This clone was seen only once. The V gene is TRBV29-1, the J gene TRBJ1-1; 7 bases align to TRBD1. Germline V CDR1 and CDR2: SQVTM, ANQGSEA. This CDR3 region has 13 residues. Trimming took 7 bases from V and 0 from J; bases not matched to a gene: 5. The CDR3 here is CSARTGLNTEAFF. The CDR3 DNA reads TGCAGCGCCAGGACAGGACTGAACACTGAAGCTTTCTTT.